This T cell receptor (beta chain) was recorded in a study of blood T cell repertoires in COVID-19. Study overall: Spain, Italy and the United States supplied samples that represented acute and convalescent COVID-19.

J gave up 5 bases and V 6 bases, and 12 bases lay outside the gene matches. Germline-derived CDR1 and CDR2 are SNHLY and FYNNEI. This CDR3 contains 15 residues. Authors' methods: How many nucleated cells were present was estimated from reference gene primer amplification. Clones were sequenced by immunoSEQ multiplex PCR, and TCRdb holds only the in-frame ones, with some missing. V, J and clone size were drawn from that table, and D and trimming were deduced from the DNA. In the table there are about 280,000 clones, around 84% of which are singletons. A case of COVID-19 had been met by exposed participants within 2 weeks before study entry.

This receptor was identified in a man aged 35-49 years who had been exposed to COVID-19. The chain employs TRBV2 and TRBJ2-5, with 7 bases identical to TRBD1. Sequencing was done on a sample of PBMCs or T cells enriched from blood (not recorded which). CDR3 nucleotide sequence: TGTGCCAGCAGGGACCGGGACAGCTTTTCGGAGACCCAGTACTTC. This gives the protein CASRDRDSFSETQYF.